This T cell receptor beta chain derives from a study of cytomegalovirus exposure and HLA in healthy donors (dated by TCRdb to the late 2010s). Regarding the complete study: In an earlier analysis of some 550 of the donors, 276 Gb of sequence data and some 120 million unique TCR beta sequences from about 180 million T cells were reported. The number of donors typed differed by locus, with roughly 620-630 for A, B, C, DRB1 and DQB1, around 560 for DQA1, 600 to 610 for DPA1, and some 440 for DPB1. In an earlier analysis of a few hundred of the donors, high-throughput TCR beta sequencing was used to judge whether each TCR beta V gene segment behaved as functional or pseudogenic. The genetic ancestry cluster associated with self-reported Caucasian donors included 70% to 85% of the approximately 410 genotyped donors. Along with the roughly 670-subject first cohort, a separate validation cohort of over a hundred different subjects was used. Both class I and class II loci were covered by HLA typing, at four-digit resolution. Donor age, sex, ethnicity and CMV serostatus were compiled alongside the repertoire data. About 320 gigabases of sequencing data and roughly 90 million unique TCR sequences were included in an early release covering roughly 600 HLA-typed donors. The study aimed to test whether signatures of past pathogen exposure could be identified by cataloging public T cell receptors. In a later analysis, previously published TCR beta repertoires from 666 donors were re-analyzed and high-resolution HLA genotyping was added so that TCR occurrence patterns could be studied. A later genetic analysis took genome-wide SNP genotypes for about three fifths of the 666 donors and used that subset as a discovery cohort. The later analysis used no new phenotypic data to find candidate immune exposures, relying instead on TCR beta sequences and their occurrence across donors. The study used immunosequencing to profile the T cell repertoires of 666 subjects and linked those repertoires to cytomegalovirus serostatus. Across some 400 genotyped donors of the cohort, an average of about 240,000 unique TCR beta nucleotide sequences per donor were sequenced, and approximately 17% of those sequences were non-productive. All discovery cohort repertoires had been generated using a single sequencing platform. Because of strong linkage in the cohort, five DR-DQ haplotypes were treated as single units for association and clustering. The study combined high-throughput TCR immunosequencing, statistical association of individual TCRs with disease status, and machine learning to predict cytomegalovirus infection status. Beyond this particular receptor, the publication reports: An association between a missense DCLRE1C variant and V-gene and J-gene trimming of TCR beta chains was found in a later genetic analysis and replicated in an independent cohort. Compared with the roughly 700-donor mean, donors in an Asian-associated ancestry cluster had fewer N-insertions in productive TCRs, according to a later genetic analysis. Assigning TCR associations to individual alleles was difficult when HLA alleles, especially DR and DQ, strongly co-occurred. In an earlier analysis of 587 of the donors, most TCR beta V segments appeared in productive rearrangements about 87% or about 30% of the time, broadly matching IMGT annotations. Correlated functional status among segregating V segments might be attributable to linkage disequilibrium, but an unknown experimental factor could not be ruled out. In a later analysis, the rate of TCR association differed among HLA loci, with DRB1 alleles having the most associated TCRs and HLA-C alleles having the fewest. In both the original and validation cohorts, the classifier was reported to diagnose cytomegalovirus status with high specificity and sensitivity. A further reported finding was that TCR beta sequences accurately predicted the HLA-A and HLA-B alleles for most subjects in the first cohort. In a later analysis, HLA-associated TCR beta chains showed more clonal expansion and lower generation probabilities than non-associated chains that were equally common. A few of the identified cytomegalovirus-associated TCR beta chains were confirmed in vitro to be specific for cytomegalovirus antigens. Because HLA typing was missing for some donors at each locus, association tests included only the typed subset. The authors suggested that the approach could potentially be generalized to other disease states and immunological phenotypes. In the study, some 160 TCR beta chains were listed as associated with cytomegalovirus. Some IMGT-functional V segments, including TRBV6-2 and TRBV6-3, could not be distinguished by the 87-base-pair reads and were therefore excluded. In a later analysis, most CMV-associated TCR beta chains were found to appear HLA-restricted, with HLA associations seemingly driven largely by CMV exposure. Because counts were too low, under 20 rarely observed V segments, including chromosome 9 orphons, were left out of the earlier analysis of several hundred of the donors. In a later analysis, 16,951 TCR beta sequences were associated with specific HLA alleles at a false discovery rate of 0.05. A cluster of highly shared sequence variants was judged likely to represent a technical artifact of the sequencing pipeline. Immune exposure information for the cohort was limited to CMV serostatus. This cohort had only TCR beta chains sequenced, and the lack of alpha or paired-chain data limited which features could be detected. Across donors, most TCR sequences were observed very rarely, whereas some public TCRs were present in many individuals. According to a later analysis, parvovirus B19, influenza, CMV and Epstein-Barr virus appeared linked to several top co-occurrence clusters. Roughly uniform sequencing depth across donors was assumed in presence/absence analyses, although this assumption may not hold.

The cohort comprised some 730 healthy bone marrow donors. All cohort members were sampled while nominally healthy, although unrecorded immune exposures were likely present. The donor tested CMV seropositive, placing the donor among the 289 seropositive members of the cohort. A peripheral blood sample was collected from each donor, and TCR beta sequencing was performed on peripheral blood mononuclear cells. Genomic DNA was extracted from the blood cell samples with the Qiagen DNeasy Blood Extraction Kit. Libraries came from the immunoSEQ multiplex PCR assay. A mixture of 60 forward primers for TCR Vbeta segments and 13 reverse primers for TCR Jbeta segments was used in the multiplex PCR. The CDR3 region of rearranged TCR beta genes was amplified from genomic DNA by a multiplex PCR assay. The amplified TCR beta libraries were sequenced on the Illumina HiSeq System as 87-base-pair reads. In the source study's methods: A later analysis tallied 75 million to 85 million unique TCR beta chains across the roughly 610 repertoires, and some 12 million of those chains were shared by two or more donors. Raw reads were error-corrected and collapsed into unique sequences by a nearest-neighbor algorithm in which closely related sequences were merged to remove PCR and sequencing errors. CDR3 sequences were aligned to IMGT reference sequences to assign V, D and J gene segments. For a sequence to be retained, a match of at least six nucleotides was required to both a V gene segment and a J gene segment. Rearrangements were called productive when the CDR3 lacked stop codons and stayed in frame with V and J; all others were non-productive. CDR3 was defined according to IMGT convention as the region running from the second conserved V-encoded cysteine to the conserved J-encoded phenylalanine. Sequences without an unambiguous match to a single V gene segment were excluded from the earlier analysis of about 630 of the donors. In an earlier analysis of some 590 of the donors, V segments were called functional above 56.7% productive rearrangements and were called segregating when the between-donor standard deviation exceeded 5%. A statistical classification framework was developed to diagnose cytomegalovirus status using the catalog of TCR beta chain sequences. V and J gene assignment, in a later analysis, came from comparing TCR nucleotide sequences with IMGT/GENE-DB human TR gene sequences. The TCRdist pipeline was used in a later analysis to assign CDR3 sequences and most-parsimonious VDJ recombination scenarios. In a later analysis, each TCR beta chain was defined by its CDR3 amino acid sequence together with its V-gene family, and reads without a unique V-gene family were excluded. To address suspected cross-contamination and a sequencing artifact, a later analysis removed roughly 640 highly shared, low-generation-probability nucleotide sequences. A later analysis calculated a clonal expansion index for each public chain from normalized within-repertoire ranks of inferred template counts. In a later analysis, generation probabilities were computed with a VDJ recombination model fitted to out-of-frame rearrangements, and the resulting probabilities were checked against IGoR. In a later analysis, TCR-TCR, TCR-HLA and TCR-CMV co-occurrence was scored with hypergeometric tests, and a repertoire-size bias correction was applied to TCR pairs. In a later analysis, false discovery rates were estimated by permuting HLA or CMV assignments 20 times. In a later analysis, co-occurring TCRs were grouped using DBSCAN, with TCRdist sequence similarity added in when clustering inside HLA-allele-positive subsets. Repertoires with fewer than 30,000 or more than 120,000 public chains, plus five repertoires with anomalous nucleotide sharing, were excluded from co-occurrence clustering. TCRdb re-hosts the immuneACCESS table, in-frame sequences only. Its copies lack some clones; in the studies checked, an unresolved V gene accounts for under half of them, and the cause for the rest is not known. The DNA gave D and trimming, while V, J and clone size come from that table. Within this sample are over 100,000 clones, with less than 70% of them counted one time only. The ten largest clones represent 5.4% of the sample.

With regard to this clone: Its recognized antigen is unknown. Base qualities are missing; no much larger clone stands one base away.

The CDR3 has 14 amino acids, counting the end cysteine and phenylalanine. Only the CDR3 region is kept as DNA, spanning 42 bases read in frame from base 1. The CDR1 and CDR2 encoded by the germline V gene are SGHDT and YYEEEE. The trim is 3 bases for V and 4 bases for J, with a gap of 14 bases between the germline ends. This TCR came from a woman aged 70 to 79 in good health and CMV-seropositive. The sequence is built from TRBV5-6 and TRBJ2-7; 6 matching bases give a weak D call of TRBD1. The sequenced material came from PBMCs. Read as DNA, the sequence is TGTGCCAGCAGCTCACAGGGTCTGGGATACGAGCAGTACTTC. The resulting protein is CASSSQGLGYEQYF.